The next 21 T cell receptor beta chains were all read from a single sample in a study of brain T cells in children with intractable seizures. Repertoires were generated with immunoSEQ multiplex PCR, while TCRdb's copy carries only in-frame clones and drops some. The repertoire includes about 41,000 clones, approximately 90% of them detected once, and 6.3% sits in the top ten. This sample comprised peripheral blood, obtained at surgery. These receptors came from a girl aged 2-15 years with tuberous sclerosis and intractable seizures.

The V gene is TRBV2, the J gene TRBJ1-4, with unresolved D. V gave up 6 bases and J gave up 0 bases, with 14 bases separating them. The CDR3 sequence is 16 residues long. Germline V gene lookup returns CDR1 SNHLY and CDR2 FYNNEI. The CDR3, as DNA: TGTGCCAGCAGACGTTCTAGCGGCGCAACTAATGAAAAACTGTTTTTT. Residues: CASRRSSGATNEKLFF. Full variable domain (outside the CDR3, taken from reference TRBV2 and TRBJ1-4): EPEVTQTPSHQVTQMGQEVILRCVPISNHLYFYWYRQILGQKVEFLVSFYNNEISEKSEIFDDQFSVERPDGSNFTLKIRSTKLEDSAMYFCASRRSSGATNEKLFFGSGTQLSVL.

J is TRBJ2-5 and V is TRBV12-3 or TRBV12-4; TRBD1 matches 9 bases. The CDR3 has 13 residues. Trimming cost V 7 bases and J 4 bases; bases outside gene matches: 4. CDR3 DNA sequence: TGTGCCAGCAAACAGGGGGCACGAGAGACCCAGTACTTC. Protein product: CASKQGARETQYF.

V gene TRBV27 combines with J gene TRBJ1-5, with a weak D call TRBD1 (5 bases). Germline V gives CDR1 MNHEY, CDR2 SMNVEV (reference sequence). V lost 8 bases to trimming and J lost 7 bases, with 15 bases between them. This CDR3 comprises 13 residues. CDR3 DNA: TGTGCCAGCGCACCTCCCGGGGGACAGCCCCAGCATTTT. Protein product: CASAPPGGQPQHF.

V and J are TRBV7-2 and TRBJ1-5, with D possibly TRBD1 on 5 matching bases. V lost 1 base and J 1 base, leaving 8 bases between the germline ends. CDR1 is SGHTA and CDR2 is FQGNSA in the germline V gene. The length of the CDR3 is 15 residues. Here the CDR3 reads CASSLEGWSNQPQHF. DNA of the CDR3: TGTGCCAGCAGCTTAGAGGGGTGGAGCAATCAGCCCCAGCATTTT.

This rearrangement joins TRBV4-1 to TRBJ1-2; weak D call: TRBD1 (6 bases). V gave up 0 bases and J gave up 8 bases, with 22 bases separating them. The V gene's germline CDR1 is MGHRA and CDR2 YSYEKL. The CDR3 runs 17 residues. The CDR3 bases are TGCGCCAGCAGCCAAGATGGGAGTGGTGACAAGGGGGGAGGCTACACCTTC. Encoded protein: CASSQDGSGDKGGGYTF.

The rearrangement uses TRBV11-2 and TRBJ1-6; D call uncertain. V was cut by 5 bases and J by 13 bases, with 15 bases left in between. Per germline, CDR1 SGHAT and CDR2 FQNNGV. The CDR3 runs to 13 residues. This CDR3 is CASSPGPSVPLHF. In nucleotides, the CDR3 is TGTGCCAGCAGCCCTGGTCCTTCAGTTCCCCTCCACTTT.

The chain carries TRBV5-1 and TRBJ2-1; D possibly corresponds to TRBD2 (5 bases). The CDR3 runs 13 residues. The ends were cut back, 0 bases at V and 6 bases at J, with 7 bases in the middle. Germline V gene data show CDR1 as SGHRS and CDR2 as YFSETQ. CDR3 amino acids: CASSLAGLNEQFF. The CDR3 DNA reads TGCGCCAGCAGCTTGGCTGGACTCAATGAGCAGTTCTTC. Variable domain in full (rest from reference TRBV5-1 and TRBJ2-1): KAGVTQTPRYLIKTRGQQVTLSCSPISGHRSVSWYQQTPGQGLQFLFEYFSETQRNKGNFPGRFSGRQFSNSRSEMNVSTLELGDSALYLCASSLAGLNEQFFGPGTRLTVL.

V usage is TRBV2 and J usage is TRBJ1-6; D gene uncertain. CDR3 length equals 18 residues. Germline loops: CDR1 SNHLY, CDR2 FYNNEI. The V and J ends lost 3 bases and 1 base respectively, with 16 bases between them. CDR3 sequence reads: CASSDRVPFGSYNSPLHF. The CDR3 DNA is TGTGCCAGCAGTGACCGGGTCCCCTTCGGGTCCTATAATTCACCCCTCCACTTT.

This rearrangement joins TRBV9 to TRBJ2-1; D gene uncertain. The CDR3 has 14 amino acids. The germline V gene encodes CDR1 SGDLS and CDR2 YYNGEE. V was pared by 4 bases and J by 0 bases, with 8 bases between. For the CDR3, the DNA is TGTGCCAGCAGCCCTTCCAGCTCCTACAATGAGCAGTTCTTC. Residues: CASSPSSSYNEQFF. The full variable domain, completed using reference TRBV9 and TRBJ2-1, is DSGVTQTPKHLITATGQRVTLRCSPRSGDLSVYWYQQSLDQGLQFLIQYYNGEERAKGNILERFSAQQFPDLHSELNLSSLELGDSALYFCASSPSSSYNEQFFGPGTRLTVL.

The CDR3 reads CATSSQDRGQQETQYF. CDR3 DNA: TGTGCCACCAGCAGCCAAGACAGGGGCCAACAAGAGACCCAGTACTTC. The rearrangement uses TRBV15 and TRBJ2-5, with TRBD1 identical over 8 bases. The length of the CDR3 is 16 residues. V lost 3 bases to trimming and J lost 2 bases; unmatched junction nucleotides: 8. Per the germline V gene, CDR1 is LNHNV and CDR2 is YYDKDF (reference sequence).

The J gene is TRBJ1-6, the V gene TRBV10-3; unclear D gene. V gave up 9 bases and J gave up 7 bases, with 13 bases separating them. Germline-derived CDR1 and CDR2 are ENHRY and SYGVKD. The CDR3 contains 13 residues. CDR3 in DNA: TGTGCCATTAATCCCGGCGGGAATTCACCCCTCCACTTT. It is translated as CAINPGGNSPLHF.

This sequence joins TRBV14 and TRBJ2-3, with no clear D. The length of the CDR3 is 12 residues. V lost 4 bases, J lost 5 bases, and 7 bases lay in between. Germline V lookup: CDR1 SGHDN, CDR2 FVKESK. The CDR3 here is CASSLYRDTQYF. Written as DNA, the CDR3 is TGTGCCAGCAGCCTCTATCGAGATACGCAGTATTTT.

The chain couples TRBV5-1 to TRBJ2-5; 7 bases agree with TRBD1. Trimming removed 4 bases from V and 0 bases from J; junction bases left unmatched: 3. CDR3 length: 14 amino acids. Germline V gene data show CDR1 as SGHRS and CDR2 as YFSETQ. DNA for the CDR3: TGCGCCAGCAGCATGGACAGGAACCAAGAGACCCAGTACTTC. Translation gives CASSMDRNQETQYF.

The chain joins TRBV9 to TRBJ2-3; no clear D gene. The length of the CDR3 is 15 residues. Germline assignment: CDR1 SGDLS and CDR2 YYNGEE. The V gene lost 0 bases and the J gene lost 0 bases, with 8 bases spanning the gap. In nucleotides, the CDR3 is TGTGCCAGCAGCGTAGAGGCGGCTAGCACAGATACGCAGTATTTT. Its translation: CASSVEAASTDTQYF.

V gene TRBV5-8 combines with J gene TRBJ2-7, with 7 nucleotides matching TRBD2. J was trimmed by 1 base and V by 4 bases; bases with no gene match: 8. In germline, CDR1 is SGHTS, CDR2 YDEGEE. This CDR3 has 15 residues. The DNA for the CDR3 is TGTGCCAGCAGCCCTCGGGGGGTGTATTCCTACGAGCAGTACGTC. It specifies CASSPRGVYSYEQYV.

The chain couples TRBV2 to TRBJ1-6, with D unresolved. Germline V gene data show CDR1 as SNHLY and CDR2 as FYNNEI. Trimming left V 7 bases short and J 3 bases short, with 10 bases between. This CDR3 spans 14 amino acids. The CDR3 DNA reads TGTGCCAGCAAGGATTGGGACTATAATTCACCCCTCCACTTT. Translating it yields CASKDWDYNSPLHF.

The chain uses TRBV2 and TRBJ1-2; D is uncertain. V was pared by 3 bases and J by 3 bases, with 14 bases between. CDR3 length: 15 amino acids. Germline assignment: CDR1 SNHLY and CDR2 FYNNEI. The CDR3, as DNA: TGTGCCAGCAGTGAGGTACTGGGAGAAGACTATGGCTACACCTTC. This encodes CASSEVLGEDYGYTF.

The rearrangement uses TRBV6-1 and TRBJ2-3; a possible D gene is TRBD1 (6 bases). Germline CDR1 MNHNS, CDR2 SASEGT. The length of the CDR3 is 13 residues. The V and J ends lost 3 bases and 5 bases respectively, with 9 bases between them. CDR3 amino acids: CASSEGAGDTQYF. The CDR3 region has the DNA TGTGCCAGCAGTGAGGGGGCGGGAGATACGCAGTATTTT.

This sequence joins TRBV21-1 and TRBJ1-2; the DNA was not used to check the table's D call, TRBD1. TRBV21-1 is noted as a pseudogene. This CDR3 comprises 14 residues. The CDR3 nucleotides are TGTGCCAGCAGCAAACCCACAGGGACCTATGGCTACACCTTC. This sequence encodes CASSKPTGTYGYTF.

CDR3 sequence reads: CASSLNGVQETQYF. CDR3 nucleotide sequence: TGTGCCAGCAGCTTAAACGGGGTCCAAGAGACCCAGTACTTC. The chain recombines TRBV7-3 with TRBJ2-5; D possibly corresponds to TRBD2 (5 bases). V was clipped by 1 base and J by 1 base, with 7 bases between them. The CDR3 is made up of 14 amino acids. The germline V gene encodes CDR1 SGHTA and CDR2 FQGTGA.

The J gene is TRBJ1-1, the V gene TRBV30, with D possibly being TRBD1 (6 bases). Germline CDR1 is GTSNPN and CDR2 is SVGIG (reference sequence). Deletions cut 2 bases from V and 0 bases from J, with 7 bases between. The CDR3 runs to 13 residues. CDR3: CAWSRQVNTEAFF. CDR3 nucleotides: TGTGCCTGGAGTCGACAGGTGAACACTGAAGCTTTCTTT.